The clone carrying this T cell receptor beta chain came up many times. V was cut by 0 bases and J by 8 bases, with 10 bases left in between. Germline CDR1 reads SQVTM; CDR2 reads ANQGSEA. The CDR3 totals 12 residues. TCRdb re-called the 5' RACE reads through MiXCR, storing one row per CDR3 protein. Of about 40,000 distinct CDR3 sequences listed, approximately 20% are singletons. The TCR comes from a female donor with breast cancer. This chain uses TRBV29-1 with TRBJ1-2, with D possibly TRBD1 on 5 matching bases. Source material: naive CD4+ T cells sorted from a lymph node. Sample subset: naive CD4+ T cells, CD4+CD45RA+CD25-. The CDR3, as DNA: TGCAGCGTTGAAGAGAGGGGCGGCGGCTACACCTTC. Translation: CSVEERGGGYTF.